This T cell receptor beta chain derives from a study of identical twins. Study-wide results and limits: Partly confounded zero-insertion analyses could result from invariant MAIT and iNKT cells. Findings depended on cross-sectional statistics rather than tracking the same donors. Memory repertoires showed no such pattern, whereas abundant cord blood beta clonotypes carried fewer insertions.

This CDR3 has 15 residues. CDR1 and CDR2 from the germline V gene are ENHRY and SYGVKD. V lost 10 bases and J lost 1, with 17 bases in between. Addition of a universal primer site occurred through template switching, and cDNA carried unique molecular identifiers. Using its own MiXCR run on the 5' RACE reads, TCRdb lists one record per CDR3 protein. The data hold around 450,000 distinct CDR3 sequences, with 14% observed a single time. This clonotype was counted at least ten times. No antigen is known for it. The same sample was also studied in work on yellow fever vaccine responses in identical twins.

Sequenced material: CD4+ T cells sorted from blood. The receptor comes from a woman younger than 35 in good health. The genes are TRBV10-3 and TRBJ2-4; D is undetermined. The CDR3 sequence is CATQEGREAKNIQYF. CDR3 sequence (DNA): TGTGCCACCCAAGAAGGGCGAGAGGCCAAAAACATTCAGTACTTC.